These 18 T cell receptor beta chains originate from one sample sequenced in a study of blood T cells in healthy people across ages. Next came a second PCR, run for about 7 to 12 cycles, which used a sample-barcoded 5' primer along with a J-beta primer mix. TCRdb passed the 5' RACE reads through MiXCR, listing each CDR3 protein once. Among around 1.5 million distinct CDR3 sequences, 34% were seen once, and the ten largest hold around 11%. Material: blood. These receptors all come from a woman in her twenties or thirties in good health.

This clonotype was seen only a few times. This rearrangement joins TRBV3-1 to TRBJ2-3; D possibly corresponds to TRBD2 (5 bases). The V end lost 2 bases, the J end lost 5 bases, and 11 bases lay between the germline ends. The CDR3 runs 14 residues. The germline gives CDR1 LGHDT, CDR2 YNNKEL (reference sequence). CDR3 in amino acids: CASSQRVSGDTQYF. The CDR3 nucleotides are TGTGCCAGCAGCCAAAGGGTCAGCGGAGATACGCAGTATTTT.

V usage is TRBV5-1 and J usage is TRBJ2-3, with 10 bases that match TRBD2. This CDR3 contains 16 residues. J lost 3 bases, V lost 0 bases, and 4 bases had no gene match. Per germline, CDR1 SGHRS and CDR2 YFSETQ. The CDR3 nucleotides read TGCGCCAGCAGCTTGGAGGGACTAGCGATTACAGATACGCAGTATTTT. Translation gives CASSLEGLAITDTQYF.

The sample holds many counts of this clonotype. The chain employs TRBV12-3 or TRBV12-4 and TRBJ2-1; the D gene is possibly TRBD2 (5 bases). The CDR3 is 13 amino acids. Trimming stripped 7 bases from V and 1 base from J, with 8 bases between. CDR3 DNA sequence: TGTGCCAGCACCGTAGCGTCCTACAATGAGCAGTTCTTC. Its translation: CASTVASYNEQFF.

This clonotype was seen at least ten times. CDR3: CASSRDGNQPQHF. CDR3 bases: TGTGCCAGCAGCAGGGACGGCAATCAGCCCCAGCATTTT. The chain is built from TRBV25-1 and TRBJ1-5; weak D call: TRBD1 (5 bases). Trimming removed 6 bases at V and 2 bases at J, with 8 bases between. Germline lookup yields CDR1 MGHDK and CDR2 SYGVNS. The CDR3 is 13 amino acids.

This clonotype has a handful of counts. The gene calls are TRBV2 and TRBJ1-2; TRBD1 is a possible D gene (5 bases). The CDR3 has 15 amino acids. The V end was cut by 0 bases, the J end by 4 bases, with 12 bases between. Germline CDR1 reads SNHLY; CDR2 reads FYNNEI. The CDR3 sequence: CASSEAQGLPYGYTF. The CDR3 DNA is TGTGCCAGCAGTGAAGCCCAGGGTTTACCCTATGGCTACACCTTC.

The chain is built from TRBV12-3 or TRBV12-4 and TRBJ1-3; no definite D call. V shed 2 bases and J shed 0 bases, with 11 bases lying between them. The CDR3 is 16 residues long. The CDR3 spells CASSLFPFSSGNTIYF. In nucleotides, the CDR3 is TGTGCCAGCAGTTTATTCCCTTTTTCCTCTGGAAACACCATATATTTT.

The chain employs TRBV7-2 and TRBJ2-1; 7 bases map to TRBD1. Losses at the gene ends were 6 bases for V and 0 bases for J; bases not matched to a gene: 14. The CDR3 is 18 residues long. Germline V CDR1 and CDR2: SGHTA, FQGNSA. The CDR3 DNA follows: TGTGCCAGCAGGACCCGACAGGGAAGTAGGAGCTCCTACAATGAGCAGTTCTTC. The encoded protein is CASRTRQGSRSSYNEQFF. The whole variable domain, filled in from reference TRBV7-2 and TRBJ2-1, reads GAGVSQSPSNKVTEKGKDVELRCDPISGHTALYWYRQSLGQGLEFLIYFQGNSAPDKSGLPSDRFSAERTGGSVSTLTIQRTQQEDSAVYLCASRTRQGSRSSYNEQFFGPGTRLTVL.

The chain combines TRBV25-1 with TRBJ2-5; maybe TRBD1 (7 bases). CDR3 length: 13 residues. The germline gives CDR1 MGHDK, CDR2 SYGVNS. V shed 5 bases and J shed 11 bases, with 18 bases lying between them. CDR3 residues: CASSQTGTGEQYF. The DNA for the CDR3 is TGTGCCAGCAGTCAGACAGGGACGGGGGAGCAGTACTTC.

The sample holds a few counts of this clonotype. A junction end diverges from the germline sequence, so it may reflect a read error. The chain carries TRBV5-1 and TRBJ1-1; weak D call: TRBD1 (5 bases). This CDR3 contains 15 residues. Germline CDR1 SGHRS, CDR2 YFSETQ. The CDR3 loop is CASSLAPGMNTEAFF. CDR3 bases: TGTGCCAGCAGCTTAGCCCCAGGGATGAACACTGAAGCTTTCTTT.

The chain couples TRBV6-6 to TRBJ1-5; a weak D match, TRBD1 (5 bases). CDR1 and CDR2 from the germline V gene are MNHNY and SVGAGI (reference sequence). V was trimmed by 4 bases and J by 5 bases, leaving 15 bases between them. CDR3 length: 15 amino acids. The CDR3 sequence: CASSSFGVGDQPQHF. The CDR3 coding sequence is TGTGCCAGCAGTTCCTTCGGAGTGGGGGATCAGCCCCAGCATTTT.

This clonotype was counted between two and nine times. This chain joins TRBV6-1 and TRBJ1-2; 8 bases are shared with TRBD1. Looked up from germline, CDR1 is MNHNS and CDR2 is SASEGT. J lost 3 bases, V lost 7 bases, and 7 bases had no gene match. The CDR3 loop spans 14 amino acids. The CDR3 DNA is TGTGCCAGCATTCCAGGGGGCAACTACTATGGCTACACCTTC. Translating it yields CASIPGGNYYGYTF.

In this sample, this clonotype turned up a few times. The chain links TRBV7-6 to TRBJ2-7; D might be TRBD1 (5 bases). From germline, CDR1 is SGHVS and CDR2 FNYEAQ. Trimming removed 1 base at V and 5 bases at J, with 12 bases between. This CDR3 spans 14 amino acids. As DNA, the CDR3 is TGTGCCAGCAGCTTAGGACAGCAAGGCCACGAGCAGTACTTC. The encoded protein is CASSLGQQGHEQYF.

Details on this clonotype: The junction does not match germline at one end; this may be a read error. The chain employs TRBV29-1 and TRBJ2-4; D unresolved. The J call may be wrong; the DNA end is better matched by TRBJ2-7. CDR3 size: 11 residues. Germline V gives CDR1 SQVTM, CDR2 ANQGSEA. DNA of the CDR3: TGCAGCGCTGAATCCCCCTACGAGCAGTACTTC. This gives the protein CSAESPYEQYF.

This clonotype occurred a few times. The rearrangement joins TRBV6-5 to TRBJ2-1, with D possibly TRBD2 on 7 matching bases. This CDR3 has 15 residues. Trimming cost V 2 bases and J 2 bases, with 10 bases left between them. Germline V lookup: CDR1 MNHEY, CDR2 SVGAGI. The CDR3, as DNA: TGTGCCAGCAGTTACGGGGGGGCGACCTACAATGAGCAGTTCTTC. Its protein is CASSYGGATYNEQFF.

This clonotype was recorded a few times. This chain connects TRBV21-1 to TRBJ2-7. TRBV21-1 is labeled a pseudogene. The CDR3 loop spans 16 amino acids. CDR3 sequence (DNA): TGTGCCAGCAGCAAGACCCTTACGGTGAGCTCCTACGAGCAGTACTTC. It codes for CASSKTLTVSSYEQYF.

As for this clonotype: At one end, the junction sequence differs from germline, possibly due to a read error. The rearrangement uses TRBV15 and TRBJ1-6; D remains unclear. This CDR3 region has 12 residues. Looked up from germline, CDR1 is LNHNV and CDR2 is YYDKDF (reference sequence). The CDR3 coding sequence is TGTGCCACAAGCACCCTGGGGTCACCCCTCCACTTT. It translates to CATSTLGSPLHF. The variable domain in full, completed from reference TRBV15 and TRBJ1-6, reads DAMVIQNPRYQVTQFGKPVTLSCSQTLNHNVMYWYQQKSSQAPKLLFHYYDKDFNNEADTPDNFQSRRPNTSFCFLDIRSPGLGDTAMYLCATSTLGSPLHFGNGTRLTVT.

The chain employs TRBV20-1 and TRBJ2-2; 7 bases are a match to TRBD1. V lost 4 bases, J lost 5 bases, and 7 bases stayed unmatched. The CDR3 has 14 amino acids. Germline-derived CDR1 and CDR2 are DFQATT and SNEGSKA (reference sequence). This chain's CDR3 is CSATPTGKTGELFF. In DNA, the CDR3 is TGCAGTGCTACCCCGACAGGGAAGACCGGGGAGCTGTTTTTT.

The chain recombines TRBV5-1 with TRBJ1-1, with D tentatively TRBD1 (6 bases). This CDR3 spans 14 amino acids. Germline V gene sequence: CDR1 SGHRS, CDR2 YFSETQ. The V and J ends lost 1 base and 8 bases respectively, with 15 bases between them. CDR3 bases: TGCGCCAGCAGCTTGACAGGGTGGGCCACCGAAGCTTTCTTT. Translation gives CASSLTGWATEAFF. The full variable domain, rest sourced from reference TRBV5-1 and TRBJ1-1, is KAGVTQTPRYLIKTRGQQVTLSCSPISGHRSVSWYQQTPGQGLQFLFEYFSETQRNKGNFPGRFSGRQFSNSRSEMNVSTLELGDSALYLCASSLTGWATEAFFGQGTRLTVV.